The 26 T cell receptor beta chains below come from one sample, sequenced in a study of T cell repertoires in cytomegalovirus infection. Which antigens these TCRs recognize remains unknown. MiXCR was run by TCRdb on the reads, yielding one entry per CDR3 protein. In the table there are roughly 87,000 distinct CDR3 sequences, 25% to 30% of which are singletons. Sequenced material: CD8+ T cells from cultured PBMCs, taken from culture after CMV antigen stimulation. All receptors derive from a human donor in good health (CMV status not recorded). Some clones in this sample may be carry-over from other donors' samples.

This clonotype was observed at least ten times. DNA of the CDR3: TGTGCCAGCAGCTTGTGGGGTTCAGATACGCAGTATTTT. Its protein product is CASSLWGSDTQYF. The V call is TRBV7-9, the J call TRBJ2-3; the D is unclear. The CDR3 has 13 residues. The V gene lost 3 bases and the J gene lost 4 bases, with 8 bases spanning the gap. The germline gives CDR1 SEHNR, CDR2 FQNEAQ (reference sequence).

This clonotype occurred many times. V is TRBV12-3 or TRBV12-4 and J is TRBJ1-2; D not certain. The CDR3 runs to 14 residues. The V and J ends lost 1 base and 7 bases respectively, with 13 bases between them. In nucleotides, the CDR3 is TGTGCCAGCAGTTTAGACTCTTTCTGGAGTGGCTACACCTTC. It translates to CASSLDSFWSGYTF.

V is TRBV7-9 and J is TRBJ2-1; 9 bases align to TRBD1. The CDR3 runs 18 residues. The junction had 18 bases not matched to a gene; V was cut back by 4 bases and J by 8 bases. CDR1 SEHNR and CDR2 FQNEAQ come from the germline V gene (reference sequence). The CDR3: CASSWPNIRDRVLDEQFF. CDR3 DNA sequence: TGTGCCAGCAGCTGGCCGAATATTAGGGACAGGGTACTCGATGAGCAGTTCTTC.

This clonotype was seen ten or more times. The V and J genes are TRBV6-5 and TRBJ2-1, with D perhaps matching TRBD2 (7 bases). The CDR3 is 15 amino acids. V lost 0 bases and J 9 bases, leaving 15 bases between the germline ends. Germline-derived CDR1 and CDR2 are MNHEY and SVGAGI. CDR3 loop: CASSYSGGGFIEQFF. In DNA, the CDR3 is TGTGCCAGCAGTTACTCAGGGGGGGGGTTCATTGAGCAGTTCTTC.

This clonotype was counted many times. V is TRBV18 and J is TRBJ2-5, with 10 nucleotides matching TRBD1. The CDR3 sequence is 15 residues long. CDR1 and CDR2 from the germline V gene are KGHSH and LQKENI. Germline trimming cut 8 bases from V and 5 bases from J; bases unmatched to any gene: 11. The CDR3 here is CASHAGTGVVETQYF. CDR3 in DNA: TGTGCCAGCCATGCCGGGACAGGGGTAGTCGAGACCCAGTACTTC. The entire variable domain, with the rest obtained from reference TRBV18 and TRBJ2-5, is as follows: NAGVMQNPRHLVRRRGQEARLRCSPMKGHSHVYWYRQLPEEGLKFMVYLQKENIIDESGMPKERFSAEFPKEGPSILRIQQVVRGDSAAYFCASHAGTGVVETQYFGPGTRLLVL.

The chain's CDR3 is CASSLLTSGGQYF. CDR3 DNA sequence: TGTGCCAGCAGTTTACTGACTAGCGGGGGGCAGTATTTT. The rearrangement joins TRBV28 to TRBJ2-3, with 12 positions matching TRBD2. The V gene's germline CDR1 is MDHEN and CDR2 SYDVKM. V shed 2 bases and J 11 bases; nucleotides not matched to a gene: 2. The CDR3 is 13 amino acids.

This clonotype appeared a few times. This sequence joins TRBV12-3 or TRBV12-4 and TRBJ1-4, with unresolved D. With 1 base removed from V and 14 bases from J, the gap between germline ends came to 11 bases. This CDR3 is built from 12 residues. The CDR3 DNA sequence: TGTGCCAGCAGTTTAGGTGGAAAGCATCTGTTTTTT. It codes for CASSLGGKHLFF.

The chain couples TRBV4-1 to TRBJ2-5; D gene ambiguous. The CDR3 totals 12 residues. Trimming pared 0 bases from V and 4 bases from J, leaving 3 bases between. Germline CDR1 and CDR2: MGHRA and YSYEKL. CDR3 sequence reads: CASSQDSETQYF. The CDR3 DNA follows: TGCGCCAGCAGCCAAGATTCAGAGACCCAGTACTTC.

V is TRBV28 and J is TRBJ2-3; 7 bases are a match to TRBD2. From germline, CDR1 is MDHEN and CDR2 SYDVKM. The J segment lost 1 base and the V segment lost 6 bases, leaving 10 bases of the junction unmatched. The length of the CDR3 is 16 residues. CDR3 amino acids: CASSIRAGIGTDTQYF. The CDR3 DNA reads TGTGCCAGCAGCATAAGAGCGGGGATTGGCACAGATACGCAGTATTTT.

The chain uses TRBV2 and TRBJ2-5; no firm D call. This CDR3 is 14 amino acids long. CDR1 and CDR2 from the germline V gene are SNHLY and FYNNEI. Deletions cut 2 bases from V and 3 bases from J, with 10 bases between. CDR3 sequence: CASSEIGSEETQYF. In DNA form, the CDR3 reads TGTGCCAGCAGTGAAATTGGGTCGGAAGAGACCCAGTACTTC.

V is TRBV6-5 and J is TRBJ1-3; no firm D call. In germline, CDR1 is MNHEY, CDR2 SVGAGI. V was clipped by 7 bases and J by 4 bases, with 14 bases between them. The CDR3 extends over 14 amino acids. CDR3 amino acids: CASIGGDKGNTIYF. In nucleotides, the CDR3 is TGTGCCAGCATCGGCGGAGATAAAGGAAACACCATATATTTT.

This clonotype was counted between two and nine times. The chain has TRBV27 and TRBJ2-1; D uncertain. Germline lookup yields CDR1 MNHEY and CDR2 SMNVEV (reference sequence). The CDR3 spans 15 residues. Deletions cut 5 bases from V and 1 base from J, with 12 bases between. The CDR3 DNA reads as TGTGCCAGCAGTGCTAGATATCGTTCCTACAATGAGCAGTTCTTC. It is translated as CASSARYRSYNEQFF.

This clonotype has a count of ten or more. The chain uses TRBV12-5 and TRBJ1-6; the D is unclear. Germline V gene lookup returns CDR1 LGHNT and CDR2 FRNRAP. Trimming shortened V by 5 bases and J by 5 bases, and 16 bases separated the two germline ends. The CDR3 is 16 amino acids. The DNA of the CDR3 is TGTGCTAGTGGTCCTCACGACCGGCTCCATAATTCACCCCTCCACTTT. It codes for CASGPHDRLHNSPLHF. The complete variable domain, with remaining parts taken from reference TRBV12-5 and TRBJ1-6, reads DARVTQTPRHKVTEMGQEVTMRCQPILGHNTVFWYRQTMMQGLELLAYFRNRAPLDDSGMPKDRFSAEMPDATLATLKIQPSEPRDSAVYFCASGPHDRLHNSPLHFGNGTRLTVT.

This clonotype was counted many times. The rearrangement joins TRBV20-1 to TRBJ1-1; no definite D call. V lost 0 bases to trimming and J lost 0 bases, with 11 bases between them. Germline assignment: CDR1 DFQATT and CDR2 SNEGSKA (reference sequence). This CDR3 is 15 amino acids long. CDR3 region: CSARDPAGMNTEAFF. The CDR3 coding sequence is TGCAGTGCTAGAGATCCGGCCGGCATGAACACTGAAGCTTTCTTT.

This clonotype came up many times. The genes are TRBV12-3 or TRBV12-4 and TRBJ2-7; tentatively, D is TRBD1 or TRBD2 (5 bases each). CDR3 size: 12 residues. Trimming shortened V by 5 bases and J by 4 bases, and 9 bases separated the two germline ends. The CDR3, as DNA: TGTGCCAGCAGTCTGGGGACGTACGAGCAGTACTTC. It specifies CASSLGTYEQYF.

The chain recombines TRBV7-9 with TRBJ2-5, with unresolved D. V gave up 5 bases and J gave up 5 bases, with 6 bases separating them. The CDR3 is made up of 11 amino acids. The germline CDR1 and CDR2 sequences are SEHNR and FQNEAQ (reference sequence). CDR3 protein: CASSQTETQYF. The CDR3 DNA follows: TGTGCCAGCAGCCAGACCGAGACCCAGTACTTC.

The chain couples TRBV29-1 to TRBJ2-1; 11 bases agree with TRBD2. Germline loops: CDR1 SQVTM, CDR2 ANQGSEA. There are 19 residues in the CDR3. Trimming at V came to 2 bases and at J to 6 bases, leaving 18 bases not matched to a gene. Written as DNA, the CDR3 is TGCAGCGTTGAAACGGGCCTATTAGCGGGGGGGCTAATCCCCAATGAGCAGTTCTTC. Translated: CSVETGLLAGGLIPNEQFF.

A single count supports this clonotype. CDR3 sequence: CASSLYPSPLHF. In DNA, the CDR3 is TGTGCCAGCAGCTTGTACCCTTCACCCCTCCACTTT. The rearrangement uses TRBV5-6 and TRBJ1-6; the D is unclear. CDR1 SGHDT and CDR2 YYEEEE come from the germline V gene. With 1 base removed from V and 9 bases from J, the gap between germline ends came to 5 bases. The CDR3 totals 12 residues.

This rearrangement joins TRBV6-1 to TRBJ2-2, with D uncertain. V was pared by 5 bases and J by 2 bases, with 9 bases between. The CDR3 covers 14 residues. Germline V gives CDR1 MNHNS, CDR2 SASEGT. CDR3 in DNA: TGTGCCAGCAGTTTCATAGATAACACCGGGGAGCTGTTTTTT. As protein: CASSFIDNTGELFF.

This clonotype appeared a few times. The chain uses TRBV7-6 and TRBJ2-4; tentative D call: TRBD1 (5 bases). The CDR3 extends over 14 amino acids. Germline V gives CDR1 SGHVS, CDR2 FNYEAQ. Trimming shortened V by 7 bases and J by 5 bases, and 15 bases separated the two germline ends. As DNA, the CDR3 is TGTGCCAGCACCCCTTTAGGGGTAGAAAACATTCAGTACTTC. Amino acid sequence: CASTPLGVENIQYF.

The V call is TRBV20-1, the J call TRBJ2-3, with 7 positions matching TRBD2. Germline V gene sequence: CDR1 DFQATT, CDR2 SNEGSKA (reference sequence). CDR3 size: 16 residues. V lost 5 bases to trimming and J lost 5 bases; unmatched junction nucleotides: 16. The DNA of the CDR3 is TGCAGTGCTCATACGGTCGGAGCGGGGTGGGGAGATACGCAGTATTTT. Translation: CSAHTVGAGWGDTQYF.

This rearrangement joins TRBV18 to TRBJ2-2; TRBD1 agrees at 8 bases. CDR3 size: 17 residues. Germline CDR1 and CDR2: KGHSH and LQKENI. V gave up 3 bases and J gave up 0 bases; unmatched junction bases: 6. The CDR3 coding sequence is TGTGCCAGCTCACCTTTGAGACAGGGGCCGAACACCGGGGAGCTGTTTTTT. Its protein product is CASSPLRQGPNTGELFF. The full variable domain, its missing parts supplied by reference TRBV18 and TRBJ2-2, is NAGVMQNPRHLVRRRGQEARLRCSPMKGHSHVYWYRQLPEEGLKFMVYLQKENIIDESGMPKERFSAEFPKEGPSILRIQQVVRGDSAAYFCASSPLRQGPNTGELFFGEGSRLTVL.

The CDR3 DNA sequence: TGCGCCAGCAGCCAAGTGGCGCGCACCGGGGAGCTGTTTTTT. This sequence encodes CASSQVARTGELFF. The chain employs TRBV4-1 and TRBJ2-2; D unresolved. The V gene lost 1 base and the J gene lost 4 bases, with 7 bases spanning the gap. The CDR3 extends over 14 amino acids. Germline CDR1 reads MGHRA; CDR2 reads YSYEKL.

This clonotype was seen many times. J is TRBJ1-1 and V is TRBV3-1; the match to TRBD1 covers 9 bases. V shed 4 bases, J shed 0 bases, and the junction held 3 bases outside the gene matches. The CDR3 is 15 amino acids. Germline CDR1 and CDR2: LGHDT and YNNKEL (reference sequence). CDR3 sequence reads: CASSPGTGMNTEAFF. The CDR3 bases are TGTGCCAGCAGCCCAGGGACAGGGATGAACACTGAAGCTTTCTTT.

The chain carries TRBV20-1 and TRBJ2-2; TRBD2 aligns across 7 bases. CDR1 DFQATT and CDR2 SNEGSKA come from the germline V gene (reference sequence). V dropped 1 base and J dropped 0; count of bases not matched to a gene: 5. The CDR3 has 16 residues. CDR3 residues: CSARGLAASNTGELFF. DNA of the CDR3: TGCAGTGCTAGAGGGCTAGCGGCCTCGAACACCGGGGAGCTGTTTTTT.

This chain links TRBV24-1 with TRBJ2-2, with D maybe TRBD1 (5 bases). Germline CDR1 reads KGHDR; CDR2 reads SFDVKD. The CDR3 covers 14 residues. Deletions cut 9 bases from V and 5 bases from J, with 15 bases between. The CDR3 nucleotides are TGTGCCACCCAGATGGGGCCTACAACCGGGGAGCTGTTTTTT. Translation: CATQMGPTTGELFF.